This passage covers 3 T cell receptor beta chains from one sample sequenced in a study of T cell responses to AZD1222 COVID-19 vaccine. TCRdb's table, derived via immunoSEQ multiplex PCR, lists solely in-frame clones and lacks some. The sample lists fewer than 100,000 clones, approximately 88% seen once, with around 10% in the top ten. The sample here was peripheral blood, taken 28 days after the second AZD1222 dose. The receptors were sampled from an adult who received the AZD1222 COVID-19 vaccine.

The chain has TRBV19 and TRBJ1-2, with 8 bases aligning to TRBD1. Germline V gene sequence: CDR1 LNHDA, CDR2 SQIVND (reference sequence). The J segment lost 2 bases and the V segment lost 5 bases, leaving 10 bases of the junction unmatched. CDR3 size: 16 residues. CDR3 in DNA: TGTGCCAGTAGTGGGGGGGTTGGGACAGGAAACTATGGCTACACCTTC. Protein sequence: CASSGGVGTGNYGYTF.

The gene calls are TRBV5-4 and TRBJ2-7, with TRBD1 matching over 7 bases. V shed 3 bases, J shed 1 base, and the junction held 4 bases outside the gene matches. The CDR3 spans 14 residues. The germline gives CDR1 SGHNT, CDR2 YYREEE (reference sequence). This CDR3 is CASSSGTASYEQYF. The CDR3 DNA reads as TGTGCCAGCAGCTCCGGGACAGCGTCCTACGAGCAGTACTTC.

The CDR3 spells CASRIHLQDIRGYTF. The CDR3, as DNA: TGTGCCAGCAGAATCCACCTACAGGACATTAGGGGCTACACCTTC. J is TRBJ1-2 and V is TRBV7-2; TRBD1 is a possible D gene (5 bases). The CDR3 consists of 15 residues. Germline lookup yields CDR1 SGHTA and CDR2 FQGNSA. Trimming cost V 6 bases and J 8 bases, with 22 bases left between them.